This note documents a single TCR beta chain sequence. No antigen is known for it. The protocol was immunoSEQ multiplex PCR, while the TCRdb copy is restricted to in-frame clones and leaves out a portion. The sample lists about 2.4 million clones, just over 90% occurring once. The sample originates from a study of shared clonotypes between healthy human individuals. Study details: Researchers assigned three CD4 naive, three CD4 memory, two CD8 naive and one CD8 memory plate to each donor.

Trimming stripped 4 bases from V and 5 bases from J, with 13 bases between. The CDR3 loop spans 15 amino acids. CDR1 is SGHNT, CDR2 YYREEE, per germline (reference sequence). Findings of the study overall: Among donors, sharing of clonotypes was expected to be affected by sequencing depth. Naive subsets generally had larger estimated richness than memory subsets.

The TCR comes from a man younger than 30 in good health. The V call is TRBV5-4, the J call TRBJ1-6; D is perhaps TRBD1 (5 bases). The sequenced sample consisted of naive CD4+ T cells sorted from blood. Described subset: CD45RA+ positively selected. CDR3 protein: CASSLDGGNNSPLHF. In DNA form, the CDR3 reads TGTGCCAGCAGCCTGGACGGGGGAAATAATTCACCCCTCCACTTT.